This T cell receptor (beta chain) was documented in a study of vaccination effects on CD4 cells after COVID-19. As for the study in general: Each participant received a vaccine that was either BNT162b2 or mRNA-1273, given as two doses.

With the ViraFEST assay, the study expanded antigen-specific CD4+ T cells using viral peptide pools, then sequenced them. Subsequent to less than 13 days of culture, CD4+ T cells were isolated. The individual was infected with SARS-CoV-2 between March and December 2020, as confirmed by PCR. Some 2 million PBMC were placed in each well, which was supplemented with 10 IU/ml IL-2 and 7.5 to 10 ug/ml peptides. Clones were sequenced by immunoSEQ multiplex PCR, and TCRdb holds only the in-frame ones, with some missing. Among 35,000 to 45,000 clones listed, about three quarters were seen once. Regarding the study as a whole: New vaccine-induced clones were the main type among post-vaccine spike-reactive clones in convalescents. The study, lacking early post-infection timepoints, had few convalescent patients.

Germline CDR1 reads LGHDT; CDR2 reads YNNKEL (reference sequence). With 0 bases clipped from V and 5 bases from J, the junction kept 6 bases outside the gene matches. The CDR3 loop spans 15 amino acids. Points on this clone: The antigen remains undetermined.

The chain joins TRBV3-1 (or the pseudogene TRBV3-2) to TRBJ1-2, with TRBD1 matching 7 bases. The sequencing here drew on CD4+ T cells from PBMCs cultured with HCoV-NL63 spike peptides, taken before COVID-19 vaccination. The receptor was derived from a human donor who had a prior SARS-CoV-2 infection. The chain's CDR3 is CASSQERQGFYGYTF. The CDR3, as DNA: TGTGCCAGCAGCCAAGAACGACAGGGATTTTATGGCTACACCTTC.